Below, 2 T cell receptor beta chains from the same sample are listed, as sequenced in a study of cytomegalovirus exposure and HLA in healthy donors. The repertoire was sequenced with immunoSEQ multiplex PCR; TCRdb's copy has only in-frame clones and lacks some. The sample consists of approximately 260,000 clones, roughly 85% of them appearing once. Material: PBMCs. The source is a woman aged 18-30 years in good health and CMV-seronegative.

This clone was observed a single time. The gene calls are TRBV19 and TRBJ1-3; D call uncertain. This CDR3 contains 13 residues. V was trimmed by 5 bases and J by 0 bases, leaving 5 bases between them. Per germline, CDR1 LNHDA and CDR2 SQIVND (reference sequence). In nucleotides, the CDR3 is TGTGCCAGTAGTCCGAGCTCTGGAAACACCATATATTTT. Amino acids: CASSPSSGNTIYF.

J is TRBJ2-1 and V is TRBV5-4, with TRBD2 matching 9 bases. The V segment lost 3 bases and the J segment 7 bases; nucleotides outside the gene matches: 11. The CDR3 sequence is 16 residues long. Looked up from germline, CDR1 is SGHNT and CDR2 is YYREEE (reference sequence). This CDR3 reads CASSSRDGTSKNEQFF. The CDR3 nucleotides read TGTGCCAGCAGCTCGAGAGACGGGACTAGCAAAAATGAGCAGTTCTTC.